One and the same sample provided the 17 T cell receptor beta chains below, sequenced in a study of blood T cell repertoires in COVID-19. The assay was immunoSEQ multiplex PCR, and TCRdb's table has in-frame clones only and misses some. The sample consists of some 410,000 clones, around 89% of them appearing once. Sequencing was done on a sample of PBMCs or T cells enriched from blood (not recorded which). These receptors were obtained from a woman aged 25 to 39 with acute COVID-19.

The chain links TRBV10-3 to TRBJ1-6, with 7 bases lining up with TRBD1. V dropped 10 bases and J dropped 7; count of bases not matched to a gene: 10. Germline values: CDR1 ENHRY, CDR2 SYGVKD. The CDR3 length is 14 residues. CDR3 loop: CASGPGQTNSPLHF. CDR3 nucleotides: TGTGCCAGCGGACCGGGACAGACGAATTCACCCCTCCACTTT.

The chain recombines TRBV10-3 with TRBJ1-2; D may be TRBD1 (5 bases). Trimming removed 6 bases at V and 4 bases at J, with 9 bases between. Per the germline V gene, CDR1 is ENHRY and CDR2 is SYGVKD. This CDR3 contains 12 residues. The CDR3 DNA sequence: TGTGCCATCAGGACAGTTCTCTATGGCTACACCTTC. Its protein product is CAIRTVLYGYTF.

The chain links TRBV6-1 to TRBJ1-2, with 9 bases lining up with TRBD1. Germline CDR1 MNHNS, CDR2 SASEGT. The junction had 5 bases not matched to a gene; V was cut back by 8 bases and J by 1 base. The CDR3 is made up of 14 amino acids. As DNA, the CDR3 is TGTGCCAGCGGAACAGGGGGCTTTAACTATGGCTACACCTTC. It translates to CASGTGGFNYGYTF.

The rearrangement uses TRBV12-2 and TRBJ2-2; TRBD2 reflects the table's D call only, with no check against the DNA. TRBV12-2 is a known pseudogene. This CDR3 has 18 amino acids. The chain's CDR3 is CASRSPKLKQGDTGELFF. In DNA form, the CDR3 reads TGTGCAAGTCGCTCCCCCAAGTTGAAGCAAGGAGACACCGGGGAGCTGTTTTTT.

CDR3: CASSELASRPTQYF. CDR3 in DNA: TGTGCCAGCAGTGAACTCGCTAGTCGGCCGACCCAGTACTTC. This chain joins TRBV25-1 and TRBJ2-5, with D unclear. Germline CDR1 is MGHDK and CDR2 is SYGVNS. This CDR3 comprises 14 residues. V was trimmed by 2 bases and J by 7 bases, leaving 14 bases between them.

The chain has TRBV4-2 and TRBJ1-1; 9 bases are shared with TRBD1. J was trimmed by 0 bases and V by 4 bases; bases with no gene match: 9. The CDR3 length is 17 residues. The germline gives CDR1 LGHNA, CDR2 YNFKEQ. CDR3 DNA: TGTGCCAGCAGCCCAACGGACAGGGGACTACTGAACACTGAAGCTTTCTTT. Protein product: CASSPTDRGLLNTEAFF.

The rearrangement links TRBV5-5 to TRBJ1-2; 8 bases line up with TRBD1. Trimming removed 4 bases from V and 1 base from J; junction bases left unmatched: 9. The CDR3 has 16 amino acids. Looked up from germline, CDR1 is SGHKS and CDR2 is YYEKEE (reference sequence). In DNA, the CDR3 is TGTGCCAGCAGCAAGTCCGGGACAGGAGTTAACTATGGCTACACCTTC. Its translation is CASSKSGTGVNYGYTF.

The chain carries TRBV5-1 and TRBJ1-6; no firm D call. Trimming removed 2 bases at V and 7 bases at J, with 13 bases between. From germline, CDR1 is SGHRS and CDR2 YFSETQ. This CDR3 is 15 amino acids long. CDR3: CASSFDPAGNSPLHF. In DNA form, the CDR3 reads TGCGCCAGCAGCTTCGACCCCGCAGGAAATTCACCCCTCCACTTT.

The DNA for the CDR3 is TGTGCCAGCAGTTACTCCGAGGGCGATACGTATGGCTACACCTTC. This encodes CASSYSEGDTYGYTF. The genes are TRBV6-6 and TRBJ1-2; D remains unclear. Trimming took 0 bases from V and 5 from J, leaving 13 bases between them. The CDR3 spans 15 residues. CDR1 is MNHNY and CDR2 is SVGAGI in the germline V gene (reference sequence).

This rearrangement joins TRBV7-8 to TRBJ1-6, with D unclear. The germline V gene encodes CDR1 SGHVS and CDR2 FQNEAQ. The CDR3 has 16 residues. The V gene lost 2 bases and the J gene lost 5 bases, with 13 bases spanning the gap. The CDR3, as DNA: TGTGCCAGCAGCTTACGGTCAGGCTTGAATAATTCACCCCTCCACTTT. It yields the protein CASSLRSGLNNSPLHF.

The rearrangement uses TRBV7-2 and TRBJ1-1; TRBD1 is a possible D gene (5 bases). This CDR3 is 16 amino acids long. Germline CDR1 SGHTA, CDR2 FQGNSA. Trimming left V 2 bases short and J 6 bases short, with 19 bases between. The CDR3 nucleotides are TGTGCCAGCAGCTTAAACCGGAGGGGAGGAGACCCTGAAGCTTTCTTT. Encoded protein: CASSLNRRGGDPEAFF. The entire variable domain, with the rest obtained from reference TRBV7-2 and TRBJ1-1, is as follows: GAGVSQSPSNKVTEKGKDVELRCDPISGHTALYWYRQSLGQGLEFLIYFQGNSAPDKSGLPSDRFSAERTGGSVSTLTIQRTQQEDSAVYLCASSLNRRGGDPEAFFGQGTRLTVV.

V gene TRBV28 combines with J gene TRBJ1-2; 9 bases are shared with TRBD1. Germline V gene data show CDR1 as MDHEN and CDR2 as SYDVKM. V shed 5 bases and J 2 bases; nucleotides not matched to a gene: 6. The CDR3 sequence is 15 residues long. CDR3: CASSLLGTGNYGYTF. CDR3 DNA sequence: TGTGCCAGCAGTCTTCTCGGGACAGGGAACTATGGCTACACCTTC.

The chain combines TRBV10-1 with TRBJ2-3, with D possibly being TRBD2 (6 bases). The germline V gene has CDR1 WNHNN and CDR2 SYGVQD (reference sequence). The ends were cut back, 4 bases at V and 1 base at J, with 15 bases in the middle. This CDR3 has 16 amino acids. The CDR3 spells CASSAGLPGGTDTQYF. Here the CDR3 DNA reads TGCGCCAGCAGTGCAGGTCTACCGGGAGGCACAGATACGCAGTATTTT.

The chain is built from TRBV4-1 and TRBJ1-4; TRBD1 matches 7 bases. CDR1 MGHRA and CDR2 YSYEKL come from the germline V gene. There are 17 residues in the CDR3. V lost 5 bases to trimming and J lost 0 bases; unmatched junction nucleotides: 9. The CDR3 coding sequence is TGCGCCAGCAGCTCGGGACAGACAATTGCAACTAATGAAAAACTGTTTTTT. This translates into CASSSGQTIATNEKLFF.

This clone occurred a few times. The V and J genes are TRBV10-1 and TRBJ2-2; the D is unclear. The CDR3 extends over 13 amino acids. Trimming left V 4 bases short and J 3 bases short, with 6 bases between. Germline-derived CDR1 and CDR2 are WNHNN and SYGVQD (reference sequence). The chain's CDR3 is CASSAGYTGELFF. In DNA form, the CDR3 reads TGCGCCAGCAGTGCAGGCTACACCGGGGAGCTGTTTTTT.

This clone has just one count. This chain links TRBV11-3 with TRBJ2-2; D is unclear. Looked up from germline, CDR1 is SGHNT and CDR2 is YENEEA. CDR3 length: 12 amino acids. V was pared by 3 bases and J by 6 bases, with 5 bases between. CDR3 sequence: CASSFLPGELFF. The CDR3 DNA sequence: TGTGCCAGCAGCTTTCTTCCCGGGGAGCTGTTTTTT.

The chain joins TRBV7-9 to TRBJ2-2; D gene ambiguous. The CDR3 runs to 18 residues. Trimming stripped 1 base from V and 3 bases from J, with 18 bases between. Looked up from germline, CDR1 is SEHNR and CDR2 is FQNEAQ (reference sequence). As DNA, the CDR3 is TGTGCCAGCAGCTTAGTTCTGAACCCGAGATTGGACACCGGGGAGCTGTTTTTT. It translates to CASSLVLNPRLDTGELFF. The entire variable domain, with the rest obtained from reference TRBV7-9 and TRBJ2-2, is as follows: DTGVSQNPRHKITKRGQNVTFRCDPISEHNRLYWYRQTLGQGPEFLTYFQNEAQLEKSRLLSDRFSAERPKGSFSTLEIQRTEQGDSAMYLCASSLVLNPRLDTGELFFGEGSRLTVL.